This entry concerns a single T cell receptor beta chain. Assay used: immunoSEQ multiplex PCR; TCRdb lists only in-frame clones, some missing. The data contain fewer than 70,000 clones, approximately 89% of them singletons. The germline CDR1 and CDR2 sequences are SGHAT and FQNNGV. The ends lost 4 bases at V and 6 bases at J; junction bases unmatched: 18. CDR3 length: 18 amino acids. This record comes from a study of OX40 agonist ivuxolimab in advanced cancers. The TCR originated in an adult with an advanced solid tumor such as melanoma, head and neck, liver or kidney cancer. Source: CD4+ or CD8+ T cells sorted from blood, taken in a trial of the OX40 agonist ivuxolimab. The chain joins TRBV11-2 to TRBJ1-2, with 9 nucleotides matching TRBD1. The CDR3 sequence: CASSSHLRGTGFVHGYTF. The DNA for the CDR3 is TGTGCCAGCAGCTCACACCTTCGAGGGACAGGGTTTGTTCATGGCTACACCTTC.